Below are 19 T cell receptor beta chains sequenced from a single sample in a study of early T cells in non-severe SARS-CoV-2 infection. TCRdb called the 5' RACE reads again in MiXCR, with one record for every CDR3 protein. The data contain tens of thousands of distinct CDR3 sequences, roughly 10% of them singletons. The material sequenced was whole blood, taken at baseline. These receptors all stem from an adult who was a healthcare worker with PCR-confirmed SARS-CoV-2 infection or an uninfected control (not recorded which).

V is TRBV12-3 or TRBV12-4 and J is TRBJ1-5; D is undetermined. Trimming pared 1 base from V and 0 bases from J, leaving 13 bases between. This CDR3 has 17 amino acids. This chain's CDR3 is CASSLDVGSNSNQPQHF. CDR3 bases: TGTGCCAGCAGTTTAGATGTAGGCAGCAATAGCAATCAGCCCCAGCATTTT.

This clonotype was recorded at least ten times. The rearrangement joins TRBV6-5 to TRBJ1-1, with TRBD1 matching over 7 bases. CDR1 MNHEY and CDR2 SVGAGI come from the germline V gene. CDR3 length: 18 amino acids. With V trimmed by 0 bases and J by 0 bases, 10 bases remained unmatched. The CDR3 sequence: CASSYSNPGTAMNTEAFF. In nucleotides, the CDR3 is TGTGCCAGCAGTTACTCTAACCCCGGGACAGCCATGAACACTGAAGCTTTCTTT.

This clonotype turned up a few times. J is TRBJ2-5 and V is TRBV13; TRBD1 matches 8 bases. The CDR3 has 15 amino acids. The germline CDR1 and CDR2 sequences are PRHDT and FYEKMQ (reference sequence). Trimming took 10 bases from V and 4 from J; bases not matched to a gene: 14. The CDR3 loop is CATSLGTGVSETQYF. For the CDR3, the DNA is TGTGCCACCTCACTTGGGACAGGAGTATCAGAGACCCAGTACTTC.

This rearrangement joins TRBV7-6 to TRBJ2-7; TRBD2 might be the D (6 bases). Trimming pared 3 bases from V and 3 bases from J, leaving 21 bases between. The CDR3 length is 17 residues. From germline, CDR1 is SGHVS and CDR2 FNYEAQ. The CDR3 reads CASSFQAVGTGVYEQYF. CDR3 DNA sequence: TGTGCCAGCAGCTTTCAAGCCGTCGGGACGGGGGTCTACGAGCAGTACTTC.

This clonotype came up a few times. The V gene is TRBV12-3 or TRBV12-4, the J gene TRBJ1-1, with D unclear. The CDR3 has 16 amino acids. V was pared by 0 bases and J by 6 bases, with 17 bases between. CDR3 region: CASSLARFLPAPEAFF. CDR3 in DNA: TGTGCCAGCAGTTTAGCGCGATTCCTCCCTGCTCCTGAAGCTTTCTTT.

This clonotype was observed a few times. The V call is TRBV7-3, the J call TRBJ2-3, with 9 bases identical to TRBD2. Germline CDR1 is SGHTA and CDR2 is FQGTGA. Trimming removed 4 bases from V and 0 bases from J; junction bases left unmatched: 2. CDR3 length: 15 residues. The CDR3 protein is CASSYSGGSTDTQYF. The CDR3, as DNA: TGTGCCAGCAGCTATAGCGGGGGAAGCACAGATACGCAGTATTTT.

Many counts were recorded for this clonotype. The rearrangement uses TRBV7-2 and TRBJ1-6; tentatively, D is TRBD1 (6 bases). Trimming stripped 1 base from V and 5 bases from J, with 12 bases between. Germline CDR1 SGHTA, CDR2 FQGNSA. The CDR3 loop spans 16 amino acids. This chain's CDR3 is CASSLVYSGDNSPLHF. In nucleotides, the CDR3 is TGTGCCAGCAGCTTAGTTTATTCAGGGGATAATTCACCCCTCCACTTT.

This clonotype was seen at least ten times. The chain combines TRBV10-3 with TRBJ2-3; the match to TRBD2 covers 11 bases. The CDR3 sequence is 15 residues long. The germline CDR1 and CDR2 sequences are ENHRY and SYGVKD. The V gene end was trimmed by 7 bases and the J gene end by 7 bases; junction bases not matched to a gene: 10. The chain's CDR3 is CAITRELAGGNTQYF. The DNA of the CDR3 is TGTGCCATCACCCGAGAGCTAGCGGGGGGTAATACGCAGTATTTT.

This clonotype occurred a few times. The chain couples TRBV20-1 to TRBJ2-7; D gene uncertain. The V gene's germline CDR1 is DFQATT and CDR2 SNEGSKA (reference sequence). The V and J ends lost 0 bases and 0 bases respectively, with 15 bases between them. The CDR3 contains 16 residues. The CDR3 is CSARDFAETSSYEQYF. The CDR3 nucleotides are TGCAGTGCTAGAGATTTTGCAGAAACATCCTCCTACGAGCAGTACTTC.

This clonotype was counted only a few times. This rearrangement joins TRBV11-2 to TRBJ2-1; tentatively, D is TRBD2 (6 bases). Per germline, CDR1 SGHAT and CDR2 FQNNGV. The CDR3 totals 16 residues. The V end lost 5 bases, the J end lost 3 bases, and 17 bases lay between the germline ends. CDR3 amino acids: CASSHRERSGYNEQFF. The CDR3 nucleotides are TGTGCCAGCAGCCACCGGGAGAGAAGCGGCTACAATGAGCAGTTCTTC.

This clonotype was detected a few times. The genes are TRBV4-1 and TRBJ1-6; D not resolved. The CDR3 consists of 15 residues. Germline V CDR1 and CDR2: MGHRA, YSYEKL. The V end lost 0 bases, the J end lost 9 bases, and 12 bases lay between the germline ends. DNA of the CDR3: TGCGCCAGCAGCCAAGATTCACCGGGAACTTCACCCCTCCACTTT. It is translated as CASSQDSPGTSPLHF.

This clonotype came up a few times. V gene TRBV7-2 combines with J gene TRBJ2-7; perhaps TRBD2 as D (6 bases). The CDR3 spans 15 residues. Trimming removed 5 bases from V and 1 base from J, with 15 bases in between. CDR1 is SGHTA, CDR2 FQGNSA, per germline. CDR3 in amino acids: CASSVSPGESYEQYF. For the CDR3, the DNA is TGTGCCAGCAGCGTATCTCCGGGGGAGTCCTACGAGCAGTACTTC.

V usage is TRBV28 and J usage is TRBJ1-6; the D is unclear. CDR1 and CDR2 (germline): MDHEN, SYDVKM. There are 14 residues in the CDR3. Trimming stripped 5 bases from V and 7 bases from J, with 12 bases between. The CDR3 loop reads CASSAYTANSPLHF. CDR3 nucleotides: TGTGCCAGCAGTGCTTATACAGCCAATTCACCCCTCCACTTT.

This clonotype was seen a handful of times. The chain has TRBV7-9 and TRBJ2-3; D is unresolved. This CDR3 comprises 10 residues. V shed 5 bases and J shed 6 bases, with 3 bases lying between them. CDR1 is SEHNR and CDR2 is FQNEAQ in the germline V gene (reference sequence). The CDR3 DNA reads as TGTGCCAGCAGCGGGGATACGCAGTATTTT. It encodes CASSGDTQYF.

The J gene is TRBJ1-4, the V gene TRBV12-3 or TRBV12-4; D is perhaps TRBD1 (6 bases). CDR3 length: 13 residues. V was clipped by 2 bases and J by 6 bases, with 7 bases between them. The CDR3 region has the DNA TGTGCCAGCAGTTTATCAGGGGATGAAAAACTGTTTTTT. This codes for CASSLSGDEKLFF.

This clonotype was found many times. CDR3 sequence: CASSPGQGSSEAFF. The CDR3 region has the DNA TGTGCCAGCAGCCCCGGACAGGGGAGTTCAGAAGCTTTCTTT. This chain uses TRBV7-3 with TRBJ1-1; 9 bases match TRBD1. Unmatched junction bases numbered 9, after V lost 5 bases and J lost 8 bases. Germline V gene data show CDR1 as SGHTA and CDR2 as FQGTGA. CDR3 length equals 14 residues. Looking up the rest from reference TRBV7-3 and TRBJ1-1 gives the full variable domain: GAGVSQTPSNKVTEKGKYVELRCDPISGHTALYWYRQSLGQGPEFLIYFQGTGAADDSGLPNDRFFAVRPEGSVSTLKIQRTERGDSAVYLCASSPGQGSSEAFFGQGTRLTVV.

This clonotype came up many times. V is TRBV7-9 and J is TRBJ2-7; 9 bases are shared with TRBD1. CDR1 and CDR2 from the germline V gene are SEHNR and FQNEAQ (reference sequence). The CDR3 is 14 residues long. V lost 5 bases, J lost 5 bases, and 7 bases stayed unmatched. CDR3 DNA: TGTGCCAGCAGCGTAGGACAGGGGAAGAACGAGCAGTACTTC. Encoded protein: CASSVGQGKNEQYF.

This clonotype came up once. The chain carries TRBV28 and TRBJ2-2; TRBD1 is a possible D gene (6 bases). V lost 5 bases and J lost 1, with 11 bases in between. Germline CDR1 MDHEN, CDR2 SYDVKM. The CDR3 contains 15 residues. The CDR3 nucleotides read TGTGCCAGCAGTATCGGACAGCAGAACACCGGGGAGCTGTTTTTT. This gives the protein CASSIGQQNTGELFF.

This clonotype was picked up many times. The chain recombines TRBV6-1 with TRBJ1-1; D call uncertain. Germline V gene sequence: CDR1 MNHNS, CDR2 SASEGT. V lost 7 bases to trimming and J lost 0 bases, with 3 bases between them. CDR3 length: 11 residues. The CDR3 protein is CASILNTEAFF. The CDR3 DNA follows: TGTGCCAGCATATTGAACACTGAAGCTTTCTTT.